The rows below give T cell receptor beta chains drawn from one sample of a study of cytomegalovirus exposure and HLA in healthy donors. This table comes from immunoSEQ multiplex PCR, and its TCRdb copy is limited to in-frame clones, with some not included. In the table there are approximately 100,000 clones, less than 90% of which are singletons. The sequenced sample consisted of PBMCs. The receptors derive from a man younger than 35 in good health and CMV-seropositive. CDR3s include the opening cysteine and the closing phenylalanine or tryptophan. A D gene is named only where the DNA matches it firmly. Size tells how often a clone was seen (once, few, many) or the class of an expanded clone, and some rows leave it out.

j_call | d_call | clone_size | v_call | cdr3_aa | cdr3_nt
TRBJ2-2 | - | - | TRBV28 | CASSFLMAVGTGELFF | TGTGCCAGCAGTTTTCTAATGGCGGTCGGCACCGGGGAGCTGTTTTTT
TRBJ2-3 | TRBD2 | once | TRBV7-9 | CASSKEGAGGGFSTDTQYF | TGTGCCAGCAGCAAGGAGGGAGCGGGGGGCGGTTTTTCCACAGATACGCAGTATTTT
TRBJ2-3 | - | - | TRBV11-2 | CASSLEGFSTDTQYF | TGTGCCAGCAGCCTGGAGGGGTTTAGCACAGATACGCAGTATTTT
TRBJ2-7 | - | - | TRBV11-2 | CASSLTGSPGDEQYF | TGTGCCAGCAGCTTAACTGGGAGTCCAGGCGACGAGCAGTACTTC
TRBJ1-1 | TRBD1 | - | TRBV28 | CASSRDRGESEAFF | TGTGCCAGCAGTCGAGACAGGGGGGAATCTGAAGCTTTCTTT
TRBJ2-1 | TRBD2 | many | TRBV6-5 | CASSTPSGSKHEQFF | TGTGCCAGCAGTACCCCTAGCGGGAGTAAACATGAGCAGTTCTTC
TRBJ2-7 | TRBD1 | few | TRBV5-4 | CASSLGQGDEQYF | TGTGCCAGCAGCCTGGGACAGGGGGACGAGCAGTACTTC
TRBJ2-1 | - | - | TRBV9 | CASSVDASTHNEQFF | TGTGCCAGCAGCGTAGATGCTAGTACCCACAATGAGCAGTTCTTC
TRBJ1-6 | TRBD1 | - | TRBV7-9 | CASSVPGQEDSPLHF | TGTGCCAGCAGCGTACCGGGACAGGAAGATTCACCCCTCCACTTT
TRBJ2-2 | - | - | TRBV6-5 | CASSQGRGTGELFF | TGTGCCAGCAGTCAGGGTAGGGGCACCGGGGAGCTGTTTTTT
TRBJ2-3 | TRBD2 | - | TRBV7-2 | CASSPPSAGGGDTQYF | TGTGCCAGCAGTCCCCCCTCTGCGGGAGGAGGAGATACGCAGTATTTT
TRBJ2-3 | TRBD2 | - | TRBV5-6 | CASSRTSGGAVDTQYF | TGTGCCAGCAGCCGGACTAGCGGGGGGGCGGTGGATACGCAGTATTTT
TRBJ2-3 | - | - | TRBV7-6 | CASSQLTDTQYF | TGTGCCAGCAGCCAACTCACAGATACGCAGTATTTT
TRBJ2-7 | - | - | TRBV7-9 | CASSQSFRRGPPYEQYF | TGTGCCAGCAGCCAATCCTTTCGCAGGGGCCCCCCCTACGAGCAGTACTTC
TRBJ2-1 | TRBD2 | - | TRBV15 | CATSRESGRRMGEQFF | TGTGCCACCAGCAGAGAGAGCGGGAGGAGGATGGGTGAGCAGTTCTTC
TRBJ2-3 | - | - | TRBV29-1 | CSVASGRASTDTQYF | TGCAGCGTTGCCTCTGGCAGGGCTAGCACAGATACGCAGTATTTT
TRBJ2-7 | - | - | TRBV28 | CASSTVVDSTSYEQYF | TGTGCCAGCAGTACGGTTGTTGACAGTACCTCCTACGAGCAGTACTTC
TRBJ2-5 | - | - | TRBV9 | CASSVEGGGPGVETQYF | TGTGCCAGCAGCGTAGAAGGGGGGGGGCCAGGGGTAGAGACCCAGTACTTC
TRBJ2-5 | TRBD1 | - | TRBV4-1 | CASSQGLMRDRGETQYF | TGCGCCAGCAGCCAAGGATTGATGCGGGACAGGGGAGAGACCCAGTACTTC
TRBJ2-5 | TRBD2 | - | TRBV5-5 | CASSLRASGGFVQETQYF | TGTGCCAGCAGCTTGAGGGCTAGCGGGGGGTTTGTACAAGAGACCCAGTACTTC
TRBJ1-1 | - | once | TRBV7-2 | CASSFQYTEAFF | TGTGCCAGCAGCTTTCAGTACACTGAAGCTTTCTTT
TRBJ1-1 | - | - | TRBV19 | CASSIPLLNTEAFF | TGTGCCAGTAGTATTCCACTCCTGAACACTGAAGCTTTCTTT
TRBJ2-2 | - | - | TRBV29-1 | CSVPGNTGELFF | TGCAGCGTCCCAGGGAACACCGGGGAGCTGTTTTTT
TRBJ2-3 | - | - | TRBV9 | CASSDNPSYTAADTQYF | TGTGCCAGCAGCGACAACCCATCATATACTGCGGCAGATACGCAGTATTTT
TRBJ2-1 | TRBD1 | - | TRBV6-4 | CASSDSTGGYNEQFF | TGTGCCAGCAGTGACTCGACAGGGGGCTACAATGAGCAGTTCTTC
TRBJ1-5 | TRBD1 | - | TRBV19 | CASSTDRGLNQPQHF | TGTGCCAGTAGCACCGACAGGGGGCTCAATCAGCCCCAGCATTTT
TRBJ2-3 | - | - | TRBV9 | CASSPFAGDTQYF | TGTGCCAGCAGCCCCTTTGCGGGGGATACGCAGTATTTT
TRBJ2-3 | TRBD2 | - | TRBV19 | CASSTQTTSGITDTQYF | TGTGCCAGTAGTACCCAAACGACTAGCGGGATCACAGATACGCAGTATTTT
TRBJ1-5 | TRBD1 | - | TRBV7-8 | CASSLGTGGLQPQHF | TGTGCCAGCAGCTTGGGGACAGGGGGTCTTCAGCCCCAGCATTTT
TRBJ1-6 | - | - | TRBV7-8 | CASSSNRDPYNSPLHF | TGTGCCAGCAGCTCGAACAGGGACCCCTATAATTCACCCCTCCACTTT
TRBJ2-3 | TRBD2 | - | TRBV6-5 | CASSPRAGGQGEQYF | TGTGCCAGCAGTCCAAGAGCGGGGGGGCAGGGTGAGCAGTATTTT
TRBJ1-5 | - | few | TRBV2 | CASSEATANQPQHF | TGTGCCAGCAGTGAAGCGACAGCTAATCAGCCCCAGCATTTT
TRBJ2-1 | TRBD2 | - | TRBV7-2 | CASSTPMVRGGFRVEQFF | TGTGCCAGCAGCACCCCGATGGTACGGGGGGGGTTCCGAGTTGAGCAGTTCTTC
TRBJ2-1 | TRBD2 | - | TRBV19 | CASSPLSGLVTNEQFF | TGTGCCAGTAGTCCCCTCTCGGGACTAGTAACGAATGAGCAGTTCTTC
TRBJ2-5 | TRBD2 | - | TRBV7-9 | CASSTGLAGGNQETQYF | TGTGCCAGCAGCACAGGACTAGCGGGGGGTAACCAAGAGACCCAGTACTTC
TRBJ2-1 | - | - | TRBV11-2 | CASSLGGEGQFF | TGTGCCAGCAGCTTAGGGGGTGAGGGGCAGTTCTTC
TRBJ2-3 | TRBD1 | - | TRBV5-5 | CASSRQGAMSTDTQYF | TGTGCCAGCAGCCGGCAGGGGGCAATGAGTACAGATACGCAGTATTTT
TRBJ2-5 | TRBD1 | - | TRBV7-6 | CASSLEPGQGLGETQYF | TGTGCCAGCAGCTTAGAACCCGGACAGGGTCTTGGAGAGACCCAGTACTTC
TRBJ1-5 | - | - | TRBV19 | CASNLPVPNQPQHF | TGTGCCAGTAATCTCCCAGTCCCCAATCAGCCCCAGCATTTT
TRBJ1-1 | - | - | TRBV27 | CASRAGEMNTEAFF | TGTGCCAGCAGAGCCGGGGAAATGAACACTGAAGCTTTCTTT
TRBJ2-7 | TRBD2 | - | TRBV5-1 | CASSWGLDRKTSYEQYF | TGCGCCAGCAGCTGGGGACTAGACAGGAAAACATCCTACGAGCAGTACTTC
TRBJ1-1 | TRBD1 | - | TRBV19 | CASGQGRTEAFF | TGTGCCAGTGGACAGGGGAGAACTGAAGCTTTCTTT
TRBJ2-2 | - | - | TRBV27 | CASSFLGAGVTGELFF | TGTGCCAGCAGTTTTTTGGGGGCCGGGGTCACCGGGGAGCTGTTTTTT
TRBJ2-7 | TRBD2 | - | TRBV19 | CASSIAMTSGIYEQYF | TGTGCCAGTAGTATAGCTATGACTAGCGGAATTTACGAGCAGTACTTC
TRBJ2-1 | TRBD2 | once | TRBV4-3 | CASSQDERTSGAQSYNEQFF | TGCGCCAGCAGCCAAGATGAGAGGACTAGCGGGGCCCAGTCCTACAATGAGCAGTTCTTC
TRBJ2-2 | TRBD2 | - | TRBV27 | CASSLASGRATGELFF | TGTGCCAGCAGTTTAGCTAGCGGGAGGGCCACCGGGGAGCTGTTTTTT